This T cell receptor beta chain was recorded in a study of blood T cells in healthy people across ages. The study's findings and limits: Unsorted PBMCs prevented conclusive naive versus antigen-experienced comparison.

The authors ran a second PCR of roughly 6 to 12 cycles using a sample-barcoded 5' primer and a J-beta primer mix. MiXCR, applied by TCRdb to the 5' RACE reads, yields one record per CDR3 protein. Of about 1.5 million distinct CDR3 sequences detected, under 55% appear once; the ten largest clones hold about 3.8%. Details on this clonotype: Antigen: not known.

Peripheral blood, about 9.8 milliliters per donor, was collected. The clonotype originates from a woman under 30 in good health. Input material: blood.

This chain's CDR3 is CASSSLTGGFHRNIQYF. DNA of the CDR3: TGTGCCAGCAGTTCCCTTACAGGGGGCTTCCACCGAAACATTCAGTACTTC. The gene calls are TRBV28 and TRBJ2-4, with 9 nucleotides matching TRBD1. Germline-derived CDR1 and CDR2 are MDHEN and SYDVKM. J gave up 6 bases and V 4 bases, and 13 bases lay outside the gene matches. This CDR3 spans 17 amino acids.